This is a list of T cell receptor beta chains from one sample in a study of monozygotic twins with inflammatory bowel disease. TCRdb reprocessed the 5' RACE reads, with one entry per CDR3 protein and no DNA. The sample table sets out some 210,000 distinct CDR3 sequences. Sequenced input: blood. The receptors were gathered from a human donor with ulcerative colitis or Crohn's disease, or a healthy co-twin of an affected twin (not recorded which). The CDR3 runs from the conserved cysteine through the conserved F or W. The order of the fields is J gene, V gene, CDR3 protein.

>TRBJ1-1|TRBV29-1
CSVEVGDAEAFF
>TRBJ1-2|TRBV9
CASGPGPLKLF
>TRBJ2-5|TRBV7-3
CASSQGGARQETQYF
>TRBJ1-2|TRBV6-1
CASRTAVGGLSGYTF
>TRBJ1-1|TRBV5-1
CASSPNRGLVTEAFF
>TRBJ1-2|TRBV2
CASSERPYGYTF
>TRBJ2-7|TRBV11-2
CASSSRAYRGGATYEQYF
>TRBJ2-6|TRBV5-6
CATEVLGETGANVLTF
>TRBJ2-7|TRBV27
CASSPGRQGYEQYF
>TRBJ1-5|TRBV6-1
CASSTGGTAQPQHF
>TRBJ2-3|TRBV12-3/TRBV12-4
CASSLTGTDTQYF
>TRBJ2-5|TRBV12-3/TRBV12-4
CASSLGPQETQYF
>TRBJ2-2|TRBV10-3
CAISAPQGTGGTGELFF
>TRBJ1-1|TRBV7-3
CASSLGAGSSYTEAFF
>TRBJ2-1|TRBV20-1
CSARDLFDSGQGSSYNEQFF
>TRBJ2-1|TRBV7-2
CASSFHDEQFF
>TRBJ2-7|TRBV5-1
CASSFRDTYEQYF
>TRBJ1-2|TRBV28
CASTTAGTPDGYGYTF
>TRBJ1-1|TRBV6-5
CASSPGGGGGGNTEAFF
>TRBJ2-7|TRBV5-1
CASSFRTSYEQYF
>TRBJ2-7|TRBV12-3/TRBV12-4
CASSSALDKYPYEQYF
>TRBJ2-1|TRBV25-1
CASSEYGSYNEQFF